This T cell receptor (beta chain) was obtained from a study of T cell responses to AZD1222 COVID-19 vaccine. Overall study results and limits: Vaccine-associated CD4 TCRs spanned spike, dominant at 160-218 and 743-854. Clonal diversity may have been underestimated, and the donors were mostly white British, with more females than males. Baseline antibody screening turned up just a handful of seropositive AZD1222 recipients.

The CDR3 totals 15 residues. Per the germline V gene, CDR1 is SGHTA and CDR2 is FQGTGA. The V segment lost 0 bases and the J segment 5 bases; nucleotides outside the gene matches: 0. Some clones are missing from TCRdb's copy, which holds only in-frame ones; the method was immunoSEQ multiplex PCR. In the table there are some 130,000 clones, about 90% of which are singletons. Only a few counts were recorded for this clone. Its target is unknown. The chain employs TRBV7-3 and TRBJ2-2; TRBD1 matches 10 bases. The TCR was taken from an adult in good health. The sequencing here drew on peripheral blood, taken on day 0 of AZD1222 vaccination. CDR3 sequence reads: CASSLTGQGTGELFF. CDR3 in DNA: TGTGCCAGCAGCTTAACGGGACAGGGGACCGGGGAGCTGTTTTTT.